This section outlines one T cell receptor (beta chain) sequence together with its context. Its antigen is as yet unknown. This CDR3 contains 14 residues. V lost 0 bases and J 4 bases, leaving 9 bases between the germline ends. Germline V lookup: CDR1 DFQATT, CDR2 SNEGSKA (reference sequence). The data originate from a study of T-cell memory formation after mild COVID-19. With constant-segment primers, 5'RACE yielded cDNA libraries of TCR alpha and TCR beta that carried sample barcodes and UMIs. TCRdb re-analysed the 5' RACE reads in MiXCR, keeping a single row per CDR3 protein. The sample carries hundreds of thousands of distinct CDR3 sequences, 16% recorded once. Findings and limits, study-wide: Day 15 to 85 contracting clones showed balanced CD4/CD8; later expanders leaned CD4+. Confirmation of SARS-CoV-2 specificity was lacking for second-wave clones peaking day 37. Mainly in CM and EM were contracting CD4+ clones; CD8+ were in EMRA.

The TCR originated in a man aged 18 to 35 who had mild COVID-19 (a few samples of this study predate the infection). Cell type and time point are not known. The chain links TRBV20-1 to TRBJ1-4, with D tentatively TRBD1 (6 bases). Sequencing was carried out using PBMCs or a T cell subset sorted from them (not recorded which). The CDR3 sequence is CSAREAQGNEKLFF. CDR3 bases: TGCAGTGCTAGAGAGGCACAGGGTAATGAAAAACTGTTTTTT.